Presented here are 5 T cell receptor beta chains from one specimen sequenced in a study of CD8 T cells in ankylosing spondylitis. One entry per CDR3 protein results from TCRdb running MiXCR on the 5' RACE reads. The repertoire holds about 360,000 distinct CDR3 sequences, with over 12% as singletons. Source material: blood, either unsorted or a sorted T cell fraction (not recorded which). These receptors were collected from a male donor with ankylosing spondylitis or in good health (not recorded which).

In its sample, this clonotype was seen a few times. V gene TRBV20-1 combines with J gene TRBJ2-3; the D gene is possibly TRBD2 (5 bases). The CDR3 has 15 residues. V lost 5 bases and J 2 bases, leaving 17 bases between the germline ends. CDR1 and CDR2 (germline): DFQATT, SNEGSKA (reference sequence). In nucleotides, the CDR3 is TGCAGTGCTCGGCGCGGGCTCCCCGTCACAGATACGCAGTATTTT. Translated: CSARRGLPVTDTQYF.

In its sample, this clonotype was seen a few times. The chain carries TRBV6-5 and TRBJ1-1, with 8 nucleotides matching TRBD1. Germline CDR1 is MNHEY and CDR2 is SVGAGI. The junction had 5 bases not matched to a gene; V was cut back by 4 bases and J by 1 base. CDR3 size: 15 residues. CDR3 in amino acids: CASSLQGQANTEAFF. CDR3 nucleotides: TGTGCCAGCAGTTTACAGGGACAGGCGAACACTGAAGCTTTCTTT.

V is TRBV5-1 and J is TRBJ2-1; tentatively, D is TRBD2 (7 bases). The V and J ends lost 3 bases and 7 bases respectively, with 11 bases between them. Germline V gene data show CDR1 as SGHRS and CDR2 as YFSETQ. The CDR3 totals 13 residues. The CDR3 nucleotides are TGCGCCAGCAGCTGGGGAGGGGGAAATGAGCAGTTCTTC. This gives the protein CASSWGGGNEQFF. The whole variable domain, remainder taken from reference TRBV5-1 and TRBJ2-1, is KAGVTQTPRYLIKTRGQQVTLSCSPISGHRSVSWYQQTPGQGLQFLFEYFSETQRNKGNFPGRFSGRQFSNSRSEMNVSTLELGDSALYLCASSWGGGNEQFFGPGTRLTVL.

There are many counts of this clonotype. CDR3 nucleotides: TGTGCCAGCAGTTCCTTAAGGGCCTACGAGCAGTACTTC. Protein product: CASSSLRAYEQYF. V gene TRBV28 combines with J gene TRBJ2-7; D gene uncertain. Germline assignment: CDR1 MDHEN and CDR2 SYDVKM. Trimming took 4 bases from V and 2 from J, leaving 9 bases between them. The CDR3 has 13 amino acids.

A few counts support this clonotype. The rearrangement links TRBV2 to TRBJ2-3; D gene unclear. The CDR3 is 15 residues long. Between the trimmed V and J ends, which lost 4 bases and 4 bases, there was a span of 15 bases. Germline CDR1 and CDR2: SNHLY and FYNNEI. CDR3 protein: CASSVNARHADTQYF. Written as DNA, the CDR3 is TGTGCCAGCAGTGTTAATGCCCGACATGCAGATACGCAGTATTTT.